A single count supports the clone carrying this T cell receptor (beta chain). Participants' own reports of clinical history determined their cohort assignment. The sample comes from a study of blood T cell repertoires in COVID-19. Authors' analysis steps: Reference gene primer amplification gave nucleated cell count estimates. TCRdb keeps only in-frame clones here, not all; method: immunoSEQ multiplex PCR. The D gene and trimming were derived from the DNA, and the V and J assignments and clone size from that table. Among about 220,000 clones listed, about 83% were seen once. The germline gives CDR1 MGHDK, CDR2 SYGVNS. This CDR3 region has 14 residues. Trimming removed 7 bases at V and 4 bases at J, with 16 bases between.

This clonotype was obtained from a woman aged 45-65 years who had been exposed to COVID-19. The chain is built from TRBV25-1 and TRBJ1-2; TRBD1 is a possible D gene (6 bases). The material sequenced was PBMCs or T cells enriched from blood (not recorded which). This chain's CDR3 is CASTTAGGLYGYTF. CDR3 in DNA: TGTGCCAGCACGACCGCGGGGGGCCTCTATGGCTACACCTTC.